This T cell receptor (beta chain) comes out of a study of T cells in Graves' hyperthyroidism and ophthalmopathy. Amplification of TCR beta CDR3 regions used RNA as the template. The HTBI primer set drove a first-round RT-PCR of the TCR CDR3. TCRdb called the multiplex PCR reads again in MiXCR, with one record for every CDR3 protein. The top ten hold around 8% of the sample, which has a few hundred thousand distinct CDR3 sequences, under 60% seen once. Aged 18 to 65, the patients had hyperthyroidism that was newly diagnosed and had lasted under 2 months. Uncontrolled infection, other autoimmune disease, pregnancy or lactation barred patients from enrollment. Orbital computed tomography and thyroid ultrasound, together with serum TRAb and thyroxine and clinical symptoms, were used for diagnoses. The sample taken for sequencing was peripheral blood or thyroid tissue (not recorded which). The sequence came from a woman between 18 and 29 years old with Graves' hyperthyroidism.

The DNA of the CDR3 is TGTGCCTGGAGTGTCCAAAGCAGGGGGCGGAACACTGAAGCTTTCTTT. Residues: CAWSVQSRGRNTEAFF. The chain is built from TRBV30 and TRBJ1-1; TRBD1 agrees at 8 bases. Trimming cost V 0 bases and J 1 base; bases outside gene matches: 7. The CDR3 covers 16 residues. The germline V gene has CDR1 GTSNPN and CDR2 SVGIG (reference sequence).